These T cell receptor beta chains were read from a single sample in a study of cytomegalovirus exposure and HLA in healthy donors. Libraries were prepared by immunoSEQ multiplex PCR; TCRdb keeps only in-frame clonotypes and omits some of them. The table lists 95,000 to 150,000 clones, approximately 67% of them singletons. Sample: PBMCs. All receptors derive from a man aged 18-30 years in good health and CMV-seronegative. Both conserved end residues are part of each CDR3. Each record gives: clone size, D gene, CDR3 length, V gene, J gene, CDR3 protein, CDR3 DNA. A D gene is named only where the DNA matches it firmly. The size entry is marked missing in some rows and otherwise reads once, few, many or a size class.

>few|-|12|TRBV7-8|TRBJ1-2
CASSLGSYGYTF
TGTGCCAGCAGCTTAGGGAGCTATGGCTACACCTTC
>-|TRBD1|15|TRBV28|TRBJ1-1
CASSPDRGPYTEAFF
TGTGCCAGCAGTCCTGACAGGGGCCCGTACACTGAAGCTTTCTTT
>-|-|11|TRBV27|TRBJ2-7
CASSSSYEQYF
TGTGCCAGCAGTAGCTCCTACGAGCAGTACTTC
>-|TRBD2|13|TRBV29-1|TRBJ2-7
CSVMTSGRRRQYF
TGCAGCGTCATGACTAGCGGGAGAAGGAGGCAGTACTTC
>-|-|13|TRBV7-9|TRBJ1-2
CASSSRQNYGYTF
TGTGCCAGCAGCTCCCGACAGAACTATGGCTACACCTTC
>-|TRBD1|17|TRBV9|TRBJ2-3
CASSVSQQGGYADTQYF
TGTGCCAGCAGCGTGTCCCAACAGGGGGGTTACGCAGATACGCAGTATTTT
>-|-|14|TRBV6-1|TRBJ2-1
CASSEARQFNEQFF
TGTGCCAGCAGTGAAGCGCGGCAGTTCAATGAGCAGTTCTTC
>-|TRBD1|16|TRBV4-1|TRBJ2-1
CASSQDGQETRLEQFF
TGCGCCAGCAGCCAAGATGGACAGGAGACCCGACTGGAGCAGTTCTTC
>-|-|15|TRBV6-1|TRBJ2-3
CASSKQQRFTDTQYF
TGTGCCAGCAGTAAACAACAGAGATTCACAGATACGCAGTATTTT
>-|TRBD1|14|TRBV6-1|TRBJ1-1
CASSVHRGGTEAFF
TGTGCCAGCAGTGTACACAGGGGCGGAACTGAAGCTTTCTTT
>-|-|14|TRBV5-1|TRBJ2-7
CASSPTSLLYEQYF
TGCGCCAGCAGCCCGACTTCACTCCTATACGAGCAGTACTTC
>-|-|15|TRBV11-2|TRBJ1-2
CASSSPPTGNYGYTF
TGTGCCAGCAGCTCCCCTCCTACAGGGAACTATGGCTACACCTTC
>-|-|14|TRBV7-3|TRBJ2-7
CASSSQGPPAEQYF
TGTGCCAGCAGCTCGCAGGGCCCGCCCGCCGAGCAGTACTTC
>few|TRBD1|17|TRBV27|TRBJ1-1
CASSPQSGQGRGTEAFF
TGTGCCAGCAGTCCTCAGTCCGGACAGGGTCGGGGCACTGAAGCTTTCTTT
>-|TRBD2|15|TRBV7-8|TRBJ2-7
CASSLGTSGSYEQYF
TGTGCCAGCAGCTTAGGGACTAGCGGCTCCTACGAGCAGTACTTC
>-|-|16|TRBV9|TRBJ1-3
CASSASTVYSGNTIYF
TGTGCCAGCAGCGCTTCGACAGTCTACTCTGGAAACACCATATATTTT
>-|TRBD1|14|TRBV28|TRBJ2-5
CASSGTGGQETQYF
TGTGCCAGCAGTGGGACAGGGGGACAAGAGACCCAGTACTTC
>-|-|14|TRBV11-2|TRBJ1-1
CASSLIGGRTEAFF
TGTGCCAGCAGCTTAATAGGGGGAAGAACTGAAGCTTTCTTT
>-|-|14|TRBV9|TRBJ2-1
CASSSKDSLGEQFF
TGTGCCAGCAGCTCGAAGGACTCCCTGGGCGAGCAGTTCTTC
>-|TRBD2|13|TRBV10-2|TRBJ2-3
CATTLAGTDTQYF
TGCGCCACCACGCTAGCGGGCACAGATACGCAGTATTTT
>few|TRBD1|14|TRBV19|TRBJ2-7
CASSTKLQGCEQYF
TGTGCCAGTAGTACAAAGCTACAGGGGTGCGAGCAGTACTTC
>-|TRBD1|15|TRBV30|TRBJ2-7
CAWIPRQGARYEQYF
TGTGCCTGGATCCCCCGCCAGGGGGCGAGGTACGAGCAGTACTTC
>-|-|16|TRBV15|TRBJ2-1
CATSLTVLRSYNEQFF
TGTGCCACCAGCCTGACAGTTTTACGCTCCTACAATGAGCAGTTCTTC
>-|-|17|TRBV10-3|TRBJ2-6
CAISESSAGSGANVLTF
TGTGCCATCAGTGAGAGTTCCGCGGGCTCTGGGGCCAACGTCCTGACTTTC
>few|-|16|TRBV10-3|TRBJ1-3
CALSETRSPSGNTIYF
TGTGCCCTCAGTGAAACGCGGTCTCCCTCTGGAAACACCATATATTTT
>few|-|13|TRBV5-1|TRBJ1-2
CASSGGTHYGYTF
TGCGCCAGCAGCGGGGGCACGCACTATGGCTACACCTTC
>-|TRBD1|15|TRBV7-2|TRBJ2-1
CASSLGDRGVDEQFF
TGTGCCAGCAGCTTAGGGGACAGGGGTGTCGATGAGCAGTTCTTC
>-|-|14|TRBV27|TRBJ2-1
CASSFHGLSWEQFF
TGTGCCAGCAGTTTCCACGGACTATCGTGGGAGCAGTTCTTC
>-|TRBD2|17|TRBV7-9|TRBJ2-7
CASSLPLPGLGAYEQYF
TGTGCCAGCAGCTTGCCCCTTCCGGGACTAGGGGCCTACGAGCAGTACTTC
>-|TRBD1|17|TRBV11-2|TRBJ1-2
CASSRTGDVARIYGYTF
TGTGCCAGCAGTAGGACAGGGGACGTTGCGAGGATCTATGGCTACACCTTC
>-|-|16|TRBV19|TRBJ1-5
CASSILGQYSNQPQHF
TGTGCCAGTAGTATCCTCGGACAATATAGCAATCAGCCCCAGCATTTT
>-|-|15|TRBV28|TRBJ1-2
CASRGLGGETRGYTF
TGTGCCAGCAGGGGTTTAGGGGGAGAAACGCGAGGCTACACCTTC
>few|TRBD1|16|TRBV29-1|TRBJ1-2
CSVADATGGEGYGYTF
TGCAGCGTCGCCGACGCTACAGGGGGCGAGGGCTATGGCTACACCTTC
>-|-|12|TRBV5-4|TRBJ2-1
CASSLVAGEQFF
TGTGCCAGCAGCTTGGTGGCGGGTGAGCAGTTCTTC
>-|TRBD2|17|TRBV4-1|TRBJ2-1
CASSHTLAGGSYNEQFF
TGCGCCAGCAGCCACACCTTAGCGGGAGGGTCCTACAATGAGCAGTTCTTC
>-|-|11|TRBV29-1|TRBJ1-1
CSVHSAGEAFF
TGCAGCGTTCACTCGGCAGGTGAAGCTTTCTTT
>-|-|14|TRBV5-1|TRBJ2-7
CASSLGQRTYEQYF
TGCGCCAGCAGCTTAGGACAGCGTACCTACGAGCAGTACTTC
>-|-|13|TRBV10-2|TRBJ2-3
CASTGVGTDTQYF
TGCGCCAGCACAGGGGTAGGGACAGATACGCAGTATTTT
>-|-|16|TRBV19|TRBJ2-1
CASSIPRGWAYNEQFF
TGTGCCAGTAGTATACCCCGCGGTTGGGCCTACAATGAGCAGTTCTTC
>-|-|13|TRBV27|TRBJ2-3
CASSFSGGDTQYF
TGTGCCAGCAGTTTCTCAGGTGGAGATACGCAGTATTTT
>-|-|16|TRBV5-1|TRBJ2-1
CASSGLTGLTYNEQFF
TGCGCCAGCAGCGGTCTGACAGGTCTGACCTACAATGAGCAGTTCTTC
>-|TRBD2|17|TRBV19|TRBJ2-2
CASSIARLAGFTGELFF
TGTGCCAGTAGTATAGCCCGACTAGCGGGCTTCACCGGGGAGCTGTTTTTT
>-|TRBD1|15|TRBV2|TRBJ1-6
CASSGSGTGLSPLHF
TGTGCCAGCAGTGGATCCGGGACAGGGCTCTCACCCCTCCACTTT
>-|-|15|TRBV29-1|TRBJ1-1
CSVERPWAVNTEAFF
TGCAGCGTTGAACGGCCCTGGGCCGTGAACACTGAAGCTTTCTTT
>-|-|15|TRBV7-9|TRBJ2-7
CASSRDTSVGYEQYF
TGTGCCAGCAGCCGGGACACCTCAGTGGGCTACGAGCAGTACTTC
>-|TRBD2|15|TRBV7-9|TRBJ2-3
CASSFGRERVDTQYF
TGTGCCAGCAGCTTTGGGCGGGAGAGAGTAGATACGCAGTATTTT
>-|TRBD2|17|TRBV4-1|TRBJ2-7
CASSQDLGLAGGGEQYF
TGCGCCAGCAGCCAAGATTTAGGACTAGCGGGAGGGGGAGAGCAGTACTTC
>few|TRBD1|15|TRBV11-3|TRBJ2-7
CASSLDGQGAAEQYF
TGTGCCAGCAGCTTAGATGGACAGGGGGCGGCCGAGCAGTACTTC
>few|-|16|TRBV4-2|TRBJ2-7
CASSQARGGATYEQYF
TGTGCCAGCAGCCAAGCCCGTGGGGGGGCAACCTACGAGCAGTACTTC
>few|TRBD2|16|TRBV10-3|TRBJ2-2
CAIPQRAGYGPGELFF
TGTGCCATCCCTCAACGAGCGGGATACGGCCCCGGGGAGCTGTTTTTT